This T cell receptor (beta chain) is from a study of blood T cell repertoires in COVID-19 (dated by TCRdb to about 2020). Some background on the complete study: Collaborator samples came from the United States, Italy and Spain and covered acute and convalescent phases of COVID-19. Sample metadata almost always included a de-identified subject ID, COVID-19 status, age in years and sex. Subjects who had been exposed to COVID-19, were actively infected with it, or had recovered from it provided the deeply sampled blood TCRbeta repertoires that made up the dataset. The prospective study material was composed of cDNA or gDNA derived from T cells, B-cell-depleted T cells, or PBMCs. The samples were drawn from the first 160 participants of the ongoing ImmuneRACE study and from roughly 1,300 subjects provided by 6 global collaborators. The repertoires were released in a freely available public database meant as a resource for research on the immune response to SARS-CoV-2. HLA class I and class II types, where available, came from metadata supplied by the sample provider rather than from assay-based typing. The full study reports these points: The amount of clinical and demographic metadata varied by source and participant and was provided uncurated.

V is reduced by 4 bases and J by 5 bases, leaving a spacing of 4 bases between them. The CDR3 runs 12 amino acids, cysteine and phenylalanine included. Just the 36-base CDR3 DNA is kept, in frame starting at base 1. The germline V gene (reference sequence) gives CDR1 as SGHNT and CDR2 as YYREEE. TCRbeta CDR3 regions were amplified from genomic DNA by means of the immunoSEQ Assay, a bias-controlled multiplex PCR. As for how the authors treated the data: Within the assay, amplification of reference gene primers was used to estimate how many nucleated cells each sample contained. To quantify the absolute abundance of each unique TCRbeta CDR3 rearrangement, sequence reads were collapsed and filtered. For each sample, productive Simpson clonality was calculated as the square root of Simpson's diversity index over productive rearrangements. TCRdb holds this immuneACCESS table with in-frame rearrangements only. Some clones are missing; in checked studies, unresolved V genes explain under half, and the rest has no known cause. V, J and clone size are taken as reported in that table, and D and trimming were inferred from the DNA itself. This sample is represented by some 64,000 clones; about four fifths of them were singletons. The ten largest clones add up to around 5% of the sample.

The collaborating institutions used their own protocols to collect whole blood in K2EDTA tubes. Collaborator samples were shipped for TCRbeta analysis as frozen whole blood, isolated PBMCs, or DNA extracted from either sample type. On this clone: There is no known antigen for this receptor. Base qualities are missing; no much larger clone stands one base away.

The sequencing sample was made of peripheral blood. The sequence is built from TRBV5-4 and TRBJ2-6; too little of a D gene remains to name it. The TCR was taken from a human donor in a cohort sampled during active COVID-19. The encoded CDR3 is CASSVWANVLTF. The DNA is as follows: TGTGCCAGCAGCGTCTGGGCCAACGTCCTGACTTTC. The entire variable domain, with the stretches around the CDR3 drawn from the reference TRBV5-4 and TRBJ2-6 proteins, is ETGVTQSPTHLIKTRGQQVTLRCSSQSGHNTVSWYQQALGQGPQFIFQYYREEENGRGNFPPRFSGLQFPNYSSELNVNALELDDSALYLCASSVWANVLTFGAGSRLTVL.